The 28 T cell receptor beta chains reported below all come from one sample, sequenced in a study of cytomegalovirus exposure and HLA in healthy donors. 60 Vbeta and 13 Jbeta primers were used in PCR. Libraries were prepared by immunoSEQ multiplex PCR; TCRdb keeps only in-frame clonotypes and omits some of them. The sample consists of nearly 110,000 clones, about 75% of them appearing once. Sequencing input: PBMCs. The receptors originated from a male donor in good health and CMV-seropositive.

The chain recombines TRBV6-6 with TRBJ1-2, with TRBD1 matching over 7 bases. The length of the CDR3 is 13 residues. The J segment lost 6 bases and the V segment lost 6 bases, leaving 7 bases of the junction unmatched. Looked up from germline, CDR1 is MNHNY and CDR2 is SVGAGI (reference sequence). CDR3 loop: CASSRNRGDGYTF. The DNA of the CDR3 is TGTGCCAGCAGCCGCAACAGGGGCGATGGCTACACCTTC.

This chain links TRBV30 with TRBJ2-7; D is possibly TRBD1 (6 bases). From germline, CDR1 is GTSNPN and CDR2 SVGIG (reference sequence). Between the trimmed V and J ends, which lost 2 bases and 7 bases, there was a span of 12 bases. CDR3 size: 12 residues. CDR3 in amino acids: CAWSPNQGEQYF. As DNA, the CDR3 is TGTGCCTGGAGTCCCAACCAGGGGGAGCAGTACTTC.

The chain uses TRBV4-2 and TRBJ1-3; D is undetermined. The CDR3 runs 17 residues. Germline V gene data show CDR1 as LGHNA and CDR2 as YNFKEQ. With 0 bases removed from V and 3 bases from J, the gap between germline ends came to 15 bases. CDR3 bases: TGTGCCAGCAGCCAAGATAACACGGCCGGAGGTGGAAACACCATATATTTT. The encoded protein is CASSQDNTAGGGNTIYF.

In DNA form, the CDR3 reads TGTGCCGGGCGGGGCATGGGGAGCTCCTACGAGCAGTACTTC. Amino acids: CAGRGMGSSYEQYF. The chain joins TRBV2 to TRBJ2-7, with TRBD2 as a possible D gene (6 bases). The CDR3 has 14 amino acids. The germline V and J ends were trimmed by 11 bases and 0 bases, with 17 bases remaining between them. Germline V gene lookup returns CDR1 SNHLY and CDR2 FYNNEI.

This clone has only one observation. This chain uses TRBV4-2 with TRBJ1-5, with no clear D. Trimming took off 1 base at V and 0 bases at J, with 10 bases between the two ends. CDR3 length: 16 amino acids. Germline V gene lookup returns CDR1 LGHNA and CDR2 YNFKEQ. The CDR3 spells CASSQGEDYSNQPQHF. CDR3 in DNA: TGTGCCAGCAGCCAAGGCGAGGATTATAGCAATCAGCCCCAGCATTTT.

The sample holds a few counts of this clone. J is TRBJ1-1 and V is TRBV28; 8 nucleotides line up with TRBD1. The germline gives CDR1 MDHEN, CDR2 SYDVKM. This CDR3 is 14 amino acids long. The V and J ends lost 5 bases and 10 bases, in that order; junction bases with no gene match: 12. The CDR3 DNA reads TGTGCCAGCAGTCACTACTTACAGGGGGTCGGAGCTTTCTTT. Translated: CASSHYLQGVGAFF.

This clone is a singleton in its sample. The chain joins TRBV4-2 to TRBJ1-1; possibly TRBD1 for D (5 bases). This CDR3 has 14 residues. Trimming left V 1 base short and J 5 bases short, with 11 bases between. CDR1 LGHNA and CDR2 YNFKEQ come from the germline V gene. The CDR3 DNA is TGTGCCAGCAGCCAAGTTACCGGGGGAACTGAAGCTTTCTTT. Residues: CASSQVTGGTEAFF.

Only a few counts were recorded for this clone. This sequence joins TRBV19 and TRBJ2-1, with unresolved D. Germline assignment: CDR1 LNHDA and CDR2 SQIVND (reference sequence). The CDR3 is 13 residues long. Between the trimmed V and J ends, which lost 6 bases and 7 bases, there was a span of 13 bases. The CDR3 coding sequence is TGTGCCAGTAGAACCCCTAGTACTAATGAGCAGTTCTTC. Amino acids: CASRTPSTNEQFF.

This rearrangement joins TRBV6-6 to TRBJ1-5; a possible D gene is TRBD1 (5 bases). Germline values: CDR1 MNHNY, CDR2 SVGAGI (reference sequence). The CDR3 is 13 residues long. Between the trimmed V and J ends, which lost 5 bases and 6 bases, there was a span of 11 bases. As DNA, the CDR3 is TGTGCCAGCAGTACCGGGGGTACTCAGCCCCAGCATTTT. Its translation: CASSTGGTQPQHF.

The chain carries TRBV14 and TRBJ2-5; unclear D gene. Germline V gene lookup returns CDR1 SGHDN and CDR2 FVKESK. This CDR3 comprises 11 residues. The V gene lost 5 bases and the J gene lost 5 bases, with 6 bases spanning the gap. The CDR3: CASSNWETQYF. DNA for the CDR3: TGTGCCAGCAGCAACTGGGAGACCCAGTACTTC.

Here the CDR3 reads CASSQGTGDGGTGELFF. The CDR3 bases are TGTGCCAGCAGCCAAGGGACAGGGGACGGGGGGACCGGGGAGCTGTTTTTT. This rearrangement joins TRBV5-4 to TRBJ2-2, with 10 bases identical to TRBD1. This CDR3 contains 17 residues. The ends lost 4 bases at V and 5 bases at J; junction bases unmatched: 11. Germline CDR1 reads SGHNT; CDR2 reads YYREEE (reference sequence).

This clone was counted a few times. Other nucleotide sequences in the sample specify the same CDR3. This chain uses TRBV19 with TRBJ1-1, with a tentative D call TRBD1 (5 bases). This CDR3 has 14 amino acids. The V gene lost 3 bases and the J gene lost 1 base, with 9 bases spanning the gap. Per germline, CDR1 LNHDA and CDR2 SQIVND (reference sequence). This CDR3 reads CASSIGQGNTEAFF. The DNA of the CDR3 is TGTGCCAGTAGTATCGGTCAGGGGAACACTGAAGCTTTCTTT.

The V and J genes are TRBV19 and TRBJ2-1; no definite D call. The V gene lost 6 bases and the J gene lost 6 bases, with 12 bases spanning the gap. The length of the CDR3 is 13 residues. CDR1 and CDR2 (germline): LNHDA, SQIVND (reference sequence). The CDR3 sequence is CASSPLGSNEQFF. CDR3 sequence (DNA): TGTGCCAGTAGCCCGCTAGGTAGCAATGAGCAGTTCTTC.

The chain carries TRBV14 and TRBJ1-1; the D is unclear. V was clipped by 0 bases and J by 1 base, with 12 bases between them. Germline loops: CDR1 SGHDN, CDR2 FVKESK. This CDR3 spans 16 amino acids. The CDR3 here is CASSQDLGSQNTEAFF. For the CDR3, the DNA is TGTGCCAGCAGCCAAGATCTGGGCAGTCAGAACACTGAAGCTTTCTTT.

Only a few counts were recorded for this clone. This chain connects TRBV7-2 to TRBJ2-7; perhaps TRBD2 as D (5 bases). This CDR3 spans 12 amino acids. With 3 bases removed from V and 4 bases from J, the gap between germline ends came to 7 bases. Germline V gene sequence: CDR1 SGHTA, CDR2 FQGNSA. In DNA form, the CDR3 reads TGTGCCAGCAGCTTGACTAAATACGAGCAGTACTTC. Its protein is CASSLTKYEQYF. Supplemented by reference TRBV7-2 and TRBJ2-7, the full variable domain reads GAGVSQSPSNKVTEKGKDVELRCDPISGHTALYWYRQSLGQGLEFLIYFQGNSAPDKSGLPSDRFSAERTGGSVSTLTIQRTQQEDSAVYLCASSLTKYEQYFGPGTRLTVT.

In its sample, this clone was seen a few times. The rearrangement links TRBV10-2 to TRBJ1-4; D gene ambiguous. This CDR3 is 13 amino acids long. The V gene lost 6 bases and the J gene lost 6 bases, with 11 bases spanning the gap. CDR1 WSHSY and CDR2 SAAADI come from the germline V gene. The CDR3 coding sequence is TGCGCCAGCAGGGCGGCGGGAGATGAAAAACTGTTTTTT. This translates into CASRAAGDEKLFF.

The chain is built from TRBV7-9 and TRBJ2-7, with 9 positions matching TRBD1. Germline V gene data show CDR1 as SEHNR and CDR2 as FQNEAQ (reference sequence). The CDR3 is 15 amino acids. The V and J ends lost 5 bases and 1 base, in that order; junction bases with no gene match: 6. The CDR3 sequence: CASSASGTGSYEQYF. The CDR3 DNA reads as TGTGCCAGCAGCGCGTCCGGGACAGGGTCCTACGAGCAGTACTTC.

This clone was seen only a few times. The J gene is TRBJ2-1, the V gene TRBV7-9; 7 bases line up with TRBD1. This CDR3 spans 14 amino acids. Germline-derived CDR1 and CDR2 are SEHNR and FQNEAQ (reference sequence). The junction had 8 bases not matched to a gene; V was cut back by 6 bases and J by 6 bases. CDR3 DNA: TGTGCCAGCAGAGAACTCGGGACAGCCAATGAGCAGTTCTTC. This codes for CASRELGTANEQFF.

V usage is TRBV4-3 and J usage is TRBJ2-1; the D gene is possibly TRBD1 (6 bases). The CDR3 extends over 14 amino acids. In germline, CDR1 is LGHNA, CDR2 YSLEER. Trimming removed 0 bases at V and 9 bases at J, with 12 bases between. This CDR3 reads CASSQDTQGGEQFF. The CDR3 nucleotides read TGCGCCAGCAGCCAAGATACACAGGGCGGTGAGCAGTTCTTC.

This chain joins TRBV7-6 and TRBJ2-5; TRBD1 aligns across 8 bases. The DNA end lines up better with TRBJ2-7; the J call may be wrong. The length of the CDR3 is 14 residues. Germline CDR1 SGHVS, CDR2 FNYEAQ. CDR3: CASSLGTGLYEQYF. CDR3 coding DNA: TGTGCCAGCAGCTTAGGGACAGGGCTCTACGAGCAGTACTTC.

The V call is TRBV5-4, the J call TRBJ2-5; 11 bases agree with TRBD2. Trimming at V came to 3 bases and at J to 2 bases, leaving 6 bases not matched to a gene. Germline loops: CDR1 SGHNT, CDR2 YYREEE (reference sequence). CDR3 length equals 16 residues. CDR3 region: CASSSDRLAGQETQYF. In DNA, the CDR3 is TGTGCCAGCAGCTCAGACCGACTAGCGGGACAAGAGACCCAGTACTTC.

In DNA form, the CDR3 reads TGTGCCAGCAGTGAAGCGTTCTTCTCCACCCCAGGCTCCTATGGCTACACCTTC. The encoded protein is CASSEAFFSTPGSYGYTF. The V gene is TRBV6-1, the J gene TRBJ1-2, with D unresolved. The V gene lost 0 bases and the J gene lost 4 bases, with 21 bases spanning the gap. Germline CDR1 is MNHNS and CDR2 is SASEGT. This CDR3 comprises 18 residues.

DNA for the CDR3: TGTGCCAGCACCCGGGACAGGGGGGACACCGGGGAGCTGTTTTTT. Translation gives CASTRDRGDTGELFF. This chain joins TRBV6-6 and TRBJ2-2, with 11 bases aligning to TRBD1. The CDR3 extends over 15 amino acids. Trimming cost V 7 bases and J 3 bases; bases outside gene matches: 4. Germline loops: CDR1 MNHNY, CDR2 SVGAGI (reference sequence).

V gene TRBV25-1 combines with J gene TRBJ1-1, with D hard to call. V dropped 3 bases and J dropped 1 base, with 6 bases sitting between them. The CDR3 runs 13 residues. Germline V gene sequence: CDR1 MGHDK, CDR2 SYGVNS. The CDR3 region has the DNA TGTGCCAGCAGTGAGGGCCCGAACACTGAAGCTTTCTTT. Amino acid sequence: CASSEGPNTEAFF.

The chain carries TRBV2 and TRBJ1-4; D is perhaps TRBD1 (6 bases). CDR3 length: 16 amino acids. The germline V and J ends were trimmed by 7 bases and 6 bases, with 21 bases remaining between them. CDR1 and CDR2 (germline): SNHLY, FYNNEI. CDR3 bases: TGTGCCAGCAATCCAGGCAGGGGCGATGGAGATGAAAAACTGTTTTTT. Translation gives CASNPGRGDGDEKLFF.

The chain combines TRBV28 with TRBJ1-1, with TRBD1 matching over 7 bases. V lost 6 bases and J lost 11; bases outside the gene matches: 9. The CDR3 length is 12 residues. The germline V gene encodes CDR1 MDHEN and CDR2 SYDVKM. This CDR3 reads CASRRGQCFAFF. DNA of the CDR3: TGTGCCAGCAGGAGGGGACAGTGTTTTGCTTTCTTT.

This chain uses TRBV11-2 with TRBJ1-1; 7 bases are a match to TRBD1. CDR1 and CDR2 (germline): SGHAT, FQNNGV. With 2 bases clipped from V and 9 bases from J, the junction kept 6 bases outside the gene matches. The CDR3 totals 13 residues. The CDR3 loop is CASSLTYRGQAFF. As DNA, the CDR3 is TGTGCCAGCAGCTTAACCTACAGGGGCCAAGCTTTCTTT.

The chain uses TRBV2 and TRBJ1-1, with a possible D match to TRBD1 (5 bases). This CDR3 is built from 11 residues. Trimming took 6 bases from V and 6 from J, leaving 8 bases between them. Germline CDR1 SNHLY, CDR2 FYNNEI. In DNA, the CDR3 is TGTGCCAGCAGGTCGGGGGCTGAAGCTTTCTTT. It translates to CASRSGAEAFF.